The 27 T cell receptor beta chains listed next were all sequenced from one sample in a study of CD4+ T cells in melanoma. TCRdb's table, derived via immunoSEQ multiplex PCR, lists solely in-frame clones and lacks some. The profile shows approximately 9,400 clones, around two thirds of them singletons. The source material was cells from a culture (not recorded whether cultured in vitro). These receptors all stem from a human donor with melanoma.

The count of this clone is one. The chain recombines TRBV18 with TRBJ2-3; TRBD2 matches at 13 bases. Looked up from germline, CDR1 is KGHSH and CDR2 is LQKENI. The J segment lost 0 bases and the V segment lost 3 bases, leaving 12 bases of the junction unmatched. The CDR3 has 20 residues. The CDR3 sequence is CASSPRKTSGGQASTDTQYF. In nucleotides, the CDR3 is TGTGCCAGCTCACCCCGAAAGACTAGCGGGGGGCAAGCTAGCACAGATACGCAGTATTTT.

This clone was picked up a small number of times. In nucleotides, the CDR3 is TGTGCCAGCAGTCCCAGGGAGGGCACCGGGGAGCTGTTTTTT. This translates into CASSPREGTGELFF. This rearrangement joins TRBV2 to TRBJ2-2, with TRBD2 matching 7 bases. Looked up from germline, CDR1 is SNHLY and CDR2 is FYNNEI. Losses at the gene ends were 5 bases for V and 4 bases for J; bases not matched to a gene: 4. CDR3 length: 14 amino acids.

The rearrangement uses TRBV15 and TRBJ2-6; D perhaps matches TRBD1 (5 bases). This CDR3 region has 19 residues. Germline CDR1 and CDR2: LNHNV and YYDKDF (reference sequence). Between the trimmed V and J ends, which lost 0 bases and 0 bases, there was a span of 15 bases. CDR3 nucleotides: TGTGCCACCAGCAGAGAGTCTACAGGCTTCAACTCTGGGGCCAACGTCCTGACTTTC. This codes for CATSRESTGFNSGANVLTF.

The chain carries TRBV30 and TRBJ1-2; TRBD1 aligns across 11 bases. Trimming removed 2 bases from V and 1 base from J; junction bases left unmatched: 3. The germline V gene has CDR1 GTSNPN and CDR2 SVGIG (reference sequence). The CDR3 consists of 15 residues. The CDR3 region is CAWSLGQGVNYGYTF. In DNA form, the CDR3 reads TGTGCCTGGAGTCTGGGACAGGGGGTTAACTATGGCTACACCTTC.

Notes on this clone: Mismatch with germline at one junction end may stem from a read error. Other DNA sequences from this sample encode an identical CDR3 as well. The chain employs TRBV4-1 and TRBJ1-2; D unclear. The CDR3 has 16 residues. CDR1 and CDR2 (germline): MGHRA, YSYEKL. The CDR3 nucleotides are TGCGCCAGCAGTCAAGAATGGCGGACGAATAACTATGGCTACACCTTC. This codes for CASSQEWRTNNYGYTF.

This clone has more than one count but fewer than ten. The V gene is TRBV11-2, the J gene TRBJ1-1; the match to TRBD1 covers 7 bases. Germline lookup yields CDR1 SGHAT and CDR2 FQNNGV. The CDR3 consists of 13 residues. V dropped 5 bases and J dropped 4; count of bases not matched to a gene: 4. This chain's CDR3 is CASSRQGSTEAFF. Written as DNA, the CDR3 is TGTGCCAGCAGCAGACAGGGTAGCACTGAAGCTTTCTTT.

The chain combines TRBV7-9 with TRBJ2-3; TRBD1 matches at 7 bases. This CDR3 is built from 14 residues. After removal of 3 bases from V and 2 bases from J, the junction contained 2 bases not matched to a gene. CDR1 is SEHNR and CDR2 is FQNEAQ in the germline V gene (reference sequence). CDR3 protein: CASSLTGNTDTQYF. CDR3 nucleotide sequence: TGTGCCAGCAGCTTGACAGGGAACACAGATACGCAGTATTTT. Filled out from reference TRBV7-9 and TRBJ2-3, the complete variable domain reads DTGVSQNPRHKITKRGQNVTFRCDPISEHNRLYWYRQTLGQGPEFLTYFQNEAQLEKSRLLSDRFSAERPKGSFSTLEIQRTEQGDSAMYLCASSLTGNTDTQYFGPGTRLTVL.

This clone came up a few times. The CDR3 region is CASSPFSGTRANYGYTF. The CDR3 DNA is TGTGCCAGCTCACCATTTTCGGGGACCCGAGCTAACTATGGCTACACCTTC. This chain joins TRBV18 and TRBJ1-2, with D possibly TRBD1 on 5 matching bases. CDR3 length: 17 amino acids. The V gene's germline CDR1 is KGHSH and CDR2 LQKENI. V was trimmed by 2 bases and J by 0 bases, leaving 16 bases between them. The variable domain in full, completed from reference TRBV18 and TRBJ1-2, reads NAGVMQNPRHLVRRRGQEARLRCSPMKGHSHVYWYRQLPEEGLKFMVYLQKENIIDESGMPKERFSAEFPKEGPSILRIQQVVRGDSAAYFCASSPFSGTRANYGYTFGSGTRLTVV.

The V call is TRBV11-2, the J call TRBJ1-6; D is possibly TRBD1 (5 bases). Germline values: CDR1 SGHAT, CDR2 FQNNGV. The V end was cut by 6 bases, the J end by 0 bases, with 12 bases between. The CDR3 covers 16 residues. The CDR3 sequence is CASRSGLSSYNSPLHF. The CDR3 nucleotides read TGTGCCAGCAGATCGGGGCTAAGCTCCTATAATTCACCCCTCCACTTT.

V and J are TRBV9 and TRBJ1-5; 7 nucleotides match TRBD1. CDR3 size: 16 residues. V trimming: 0 bases; J trimming: 3 bases; junction bases outside the gene matches: 6. Germline loops: CDR1 SGDLS, CDR2 YYNGEE. The CDR3, as DNA: TGTGCCAGCAGCGTAGACCCGGACAGGCCCAATCAGCCCCAGCATTTT. Protein sequence: CASSVDPDRPNQPQHF.

The V call is TRBV29-1, the J call TRBJ2-7; no clear D gene. This CDR3 comprises 13 residues. The germline gives CDR1 SQVTM, CDR2 ANQGSEA. V gave up 7 bases and J gave up 3 bases, with 16 bases separating them. CDR3: CSATDGLLYEQYF. CDR3 bases: TGCAGCGCCACGGACGGGCTCCTCTACGAGCAGTACTTC.

This sequence joins TRBV6-1 and TRBJ2-2; TRBD1 matches at 8 bases. Germline CDR1 MNHNS, CDR2 SASEGT. The CDR3 contains 14 residues. The ends lost 4 bases at V and 4 bases at J; junction bases unmatched: 2. CDR3 loop: CASSAGGVTGELFF. The CDR3 region has the DNA TGTGCCAGCAGTGCAGGGGGCGTCACCGGGGAGCTGTTTTTT.

The chain carries TRBV6-1 and TRBJ1-1; no clear D gene. The CDR3 extends over 14 amino acids. In germline, CDR1 is MNHNS, CDR2 SASEGT. Trimming shortened V by 5 bases and J by 1 base, and 11 bases separated the two germline ends. The CDR3 region is CASSSVGSNTEAFF. DNA of the CDR3: TGTGCCAGCAGTTCGGTGGGCTCGAACACTGAAGCTTTCTTT.

V and J are TRBV29-1 and TRBJ2-1; D ambiguous. V was clipped by 4 bases and J by 6 bases, with 4 bases between them. The CDR3 length is 10 residues. Per germline, CDR1 SQVTM and CDR2 ANQGSEA. The CDR3 reads CSVGVNEQFF. For the CDR3, the DNA is TGCAGCGTTGGGGTCAATGAGCAGTTCTTC.

The chain uses TRBV5-5 and TRBJ1-2, with D perhaps TRBD1 (6 bases). The germline V and J ends were trimmed by 5 bases and 6 bases, with 17 bases remaining between them. This CDR3 region has 14 residues. From germline, CDR1 is SGHKS and CDR2 YYEKEE (reference sequence). In DNA, the CDR3 is TGTGCCAGCAGACCGGGGGCGGAAATCCATGGCTACACCTTC. This translates into CASRPGAEIHGYTF. Together with reference TRBV5-5 and TRBJ1-2, the CDR3 gives the full variable domain: DAGVTQSPTHLIKTRGQQVTLRCSPISGHKSVSWYQQVLGQGPQFIFQYYEKEERGRGNFPDRFSARQFPNYSSELNVNALLLGDSALYLCASRPGAEIHGYTFGSGTRLTVV.

The V gene is TRBV5-4, the J gene TRBJ2-7; D not resolved. V was cut by 4 bases and J by 1 base, with 12 bases left in between. The CDR3 has 14 residues. Germline lookup yields CDR1 SGHNT and CDR2 YYREEE (reference sequence). CDR3 region: CASSAPGMSYEQYF. The CDR3 DNA reads TGTGCCAGCAGCGCTCCGGGCATGTCCTACGAGCAGTACTTC.

V and J are TRBV5-1 and TRBJ2-4; TRBD2 aligns across 7 bases. The CDR3 is made up of 15 amino acids. V lost 0 bases, J lost 6 bases, and 6 bases stayed unmatched. Germline CDR1 is SGHRS and CDR2 is YFSETQ. This CDR3 reads CASSLGRTSLNIQYF. CDR3 DNA: TGCGCCAGCAGCTTGGGACGGACTAGTTTAAACATTCAGTACTTC.

V and J are TRBV15 and TRBJ2-5; 7 nucleotides line up with TRBD2. CDR3 length equals 17 residues. Germline V gene data show CDR1 as LNHNV and CDR2 as YYDKDF (reference sequence). Trimming cost V 2 bases and J 1 base; bases outside gene matches: 10. CDR3 region: CATSRPGLGLPQETQYF. CDR3 nucleotides: TGTGCCACCAGCAGACCAGGACTAGGCCTCCCCCAAGAGACCCAGTACTTC.

The J gene is TRBJ2-5, the V gene TRBV30, with a tentative D call TRBD1 (5 bases). The V end lost 5 bases, the J end lost 8 bases, and 18 bases lay between the germline ends. The CDR3 is made up of 13 amino acids. CDR1 is GTSNPN and CDR2 is SVGIG in the germline V gene (reference sequence). The CDR3 nucleotides read TGTGCCTGGGAGAACGAGAAGGGGTCAACCCAGTACTTC. The encoded protein is CAWENEKGSTQYF.

The chain employs TRBV30 and TRBJ1-2; 7 bases fit TRBD1. The CDR3 totals 17 residues. V lost 0 bases and J lost 0; bases outside the gene matches: 10. Germline V gives CDR1 GTSNPN, CDR2 SVGIG (reference sequence). This CDR3 is CAWSVLIRTGTNYGYTF. The CDR3 DNA reads as TGTGCCTGGAGTGTACTTATTAGGACAGGAACTAACTATGGCTACACCTTC.

This clone was picked up a small number of times. This chain links TRBV9 with TRBJ1-6; D perhaps matches TRBD1 (6 bases). CDR3 length: 14 residues. V was shortened by 6 bases and J by 6 bases, with 13 bases between the two germline ends. The germline gives CDR1 SGDLS, CDR2 YYNGEE. For the CDR3, the DNA is TGTGCCAGCACCTCTGCAGGGGTTAATTCACCCCTCCACTTT. It encodes CASTSAGVNSPLHF. The full variable domain, its missing parts supplied by reference TRBV9 and TRBJ1-6, is DSGVTQTPKHLITATGQRVTLRCSPRSGDLSVYWYQQSLDQGLQFLIQYYNGEERAKGNILERFSAQQFPDLHSELNLSSLELGDSALYFCASTSAGVNSPLHFGNGTRLTVT.

The J gene is TRBJ1-5, the V gene TRBV7-6, with D uncertain. Trimming cost V 5 bases and J 4 bases, with 15 bases left between them. Germline CDR1 is SGHVS and CDR2 is FNYEAQ. The CDR3 extends over 15 amino acids. The CDR3 nucleotides read TGTGCCAGCAGCCCTCGGGAGGGCGGTAATCAGCCCCAGCATTTT. It specifies CASSPREGGNQPQHF.

This clone has just a few counts. This chain uses TRBV7-2 with TRBJ2-1, with unresolved D. Between the trimmed V and J ends, which lost 5 bases and 4 bases, there was a span of 6 bases. The germline V gene encodes CDR1 SGHTA and CDR2 FQGNSA. This CDR3 comprises 12 residues. The CDR3 sequence: CASSPRYNEQFF. The CDR3 DNA sequence: TGTGCCAGCAGCCCCCGGTACAATGAGCAGTTCTTC.

V usage is TRBV27 and J usage is TRBJ2-2, with 12 bases aligning to TRBD2. This CDR3 is built from 15 residues. Per the germline V gene, CDR1 is MNHEY and CDR2 is SMNVEV (reference sequence). Germline trimming cut 3 bases from V and 8 bases from J; bases unmatched to any gene: 4. CDR3 sequence: CASSLYGTSGGELFF. The CDR3, as DNA: TGTGCCAGCAGTTTGTACGGGACTAGCGGGGGGGAGCTGTTTTTT.

The V gene is TRBV19, the J gene TRBJ2-5; D could derive from TRBD1 or TRBD2 (6 bases each). CDR1 and CDR2 from the germline V gene are LNHDA and SQIVND (reference sequence). Trimming took off 6 bases at V and 7 bases at J, with 12 bases between the two ends. The CDR3 sequence is 12 residues long. The CDR3 region is CASSGGSPTQYF. Here the CDR3 DNA reads TGTGCCAGTAGCGGGGGCTCACCGACCCAGTACTTC.

The table lists this clone with a count of one. The rearrangement uses TRBV19 and TRBJ2-5; tentatively, D is TRBD1 (6 bases). Germline CDR1 reads LNHDA; CDR2 reads SQIVND (reference sequence). The CDR3 runs to 13 residues. V lost 5 bases to trimming and J lost 3 bases, with 10 bases between them. CDR3 nucleotides: TGTGCCAGTAGTCCTCGGACAGAAGAGACCCAGTACTTC. It is translated as CASSPRTEETQYF. The whole variable domain, filled in from reference TRBV19 and TRBJ2-5, reads DGGITQSPKYLFRKEGQNVTLSCEQNLNHDAMYWYRQDPGQGLRLIYYSQIVNDFQKGDIAEGYSVSREKKESFPLTVTSAQKNPTAFYLCASSPRTEETQYFGPGTRLLVL.

V and J are TRBV7-9 and TRBJ1-1; D uncertain. The germline V gene encodes CDR1 SEHNR and CDR2 FQNEAQ (reference sequence). This CDR3 region has 13 residues. Between the trimmed V and J ends, which lost 6 bases and 1 base, there was a span of 9 bases. The CDR3 nucleotides read TGTGCCAGCAGACAGTTCCAGAACACTGAAGCTTTCTTT. Residues: CASRQFQNTEAFF.